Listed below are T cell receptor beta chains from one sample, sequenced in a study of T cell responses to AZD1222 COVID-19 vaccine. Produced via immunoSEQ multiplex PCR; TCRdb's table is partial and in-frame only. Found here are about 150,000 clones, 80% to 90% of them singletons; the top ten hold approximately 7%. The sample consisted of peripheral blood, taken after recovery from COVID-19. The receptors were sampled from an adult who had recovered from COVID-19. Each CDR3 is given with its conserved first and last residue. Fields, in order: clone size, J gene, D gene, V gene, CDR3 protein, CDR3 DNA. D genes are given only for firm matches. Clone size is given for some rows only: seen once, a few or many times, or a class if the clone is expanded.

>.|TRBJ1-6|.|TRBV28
CASSLEVGYNSPLHF
TGTGCCAGCAGTTTGGAGGTGGGGTATAATTCACCCCTCCACTTT
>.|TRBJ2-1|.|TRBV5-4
CASSLSGGPPYNEQFF
TGTGCCAGCAGCTTGTCCGGGGGGCCCCCCTACAATGAGCAGTTCTTC
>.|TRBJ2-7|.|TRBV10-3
CAISESTVGGATYEQYF
TGTGCCATCAGTGAGTCGACTGTTGGCGGGGCTACCTACGAGCAGTACTTC
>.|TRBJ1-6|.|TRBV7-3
CASSLNSDYNSPLHF
TGTGCCAGCAGCTTAAACAGCGATTATAATTCACCCCTCCACTTT
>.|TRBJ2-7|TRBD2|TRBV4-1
CASSQEASGIVWNEQYF
TGCGCCAGCAGCCAAGAGGCTAGCGGGATCGTCTGGAACGAGCAGTACTTC
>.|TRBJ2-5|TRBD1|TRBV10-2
CASIEDRGRAQYF
TGCGCCAGCATAGAGGACAGGGGGCGCGCCCAGTACTTC
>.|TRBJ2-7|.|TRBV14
CASSQRSGRAYEQYF
TGTGCCAGCAGCCAAAGATCGGGCAGAGCCTACGAGCAGTACTTC
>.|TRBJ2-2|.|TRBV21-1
CASSRQGVFTGELFF
TGTGCCAGCAGCCGACAGGGAGTCTTTACCGGGGAGCTGTTTTTT
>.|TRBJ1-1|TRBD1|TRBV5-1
CASSAGTANTEAFF
TGCGCCAGCAGCGCCGGGACAGCGAACACTGAAGCTTTCTTT
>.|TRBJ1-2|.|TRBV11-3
CASSPRDGDGYTF
TGTGCCAGCAGCCCCCGGGACGGCGATGGCTACACCTTC
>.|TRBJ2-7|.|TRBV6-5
CASTRPGHEYEQYF
TGTGCCAGCACTAGACCGGGGCATGAATACGAGCAGTACTTC
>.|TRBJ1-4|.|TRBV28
CASSPATRRDLNEKLFF
TGTGCCAGCAGTCCTGCGACACGGAGGGATCTCAATGAAAAACTGTTTTTT
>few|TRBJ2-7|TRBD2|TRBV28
CASRSHRGSSYEQYF
TGTGCCAGCAGATCCCACCGCGGGAGTTCGTACGAGCAGTACTTC
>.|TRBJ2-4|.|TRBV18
CASSPQATVAKNIQYF
TGTGCCAGCTCACCACAGGCGACCGTAGCCAAAAACATTCAGTACTTC
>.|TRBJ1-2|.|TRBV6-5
CASSYSGGGYGYTF
TGTGCCAGCAGTTACTCGGGGGGAGGCTATGGCTACACCTTC
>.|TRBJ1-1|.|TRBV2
CASSDGGLTEAFF
TGTGCCAGCAGTGATGGGGGTCTCACTGAAGCTTTCTTT
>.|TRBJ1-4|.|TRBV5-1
CASSLEGHNGEKLFF
TGCGCCAGCAGCTTGGAAGGTCACAACGGCGAAAAACTGTTTTTT
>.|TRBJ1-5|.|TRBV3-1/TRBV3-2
CASSQDRSNQPQHF
TGTGCCAGCAGCCAAGACCGGAGCAATCAGCCCCAGCATTTT
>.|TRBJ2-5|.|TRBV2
CASSGQTRETQYF
TGTGCCAGCAGTGGGCAGACTAGGGAGACCCAGTACTTC
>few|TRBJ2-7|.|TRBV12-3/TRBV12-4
CASSLSFEQYF
TGTGCCAGCAGTTTAAGTTTCGAGCAGTACTTC
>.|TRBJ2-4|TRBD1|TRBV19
CASSLDRAAKNIQYF
TGTGCCAGTAGTCTCGACAGGGCGGCCAAAAACATTCAGTACTTC
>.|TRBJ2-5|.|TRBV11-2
CASSLVGGPQETQYF
TGTGCCAGCAGCTTAGTTGGGGGCCCCCAAGAGACCCAGTACTTC
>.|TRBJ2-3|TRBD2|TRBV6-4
CASSDSSGGNTDTQYF
TGTGCCAGCAGTGACTCGTCGGGAGGGAACACAGATACGCAGTATTTT
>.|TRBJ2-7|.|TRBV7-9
CASSLALSYEQYF
TGTGCCAGCAGCTTAGCCCTTTCCTACGAGCAGTACTTC
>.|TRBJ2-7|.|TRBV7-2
CASSVLYPGRQYEQYF
TGTGCCAGCAGCGTTCTTTATCCGGGACGGCAGTACGAGCAGTACTTC
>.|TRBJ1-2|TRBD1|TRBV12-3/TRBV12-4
CASSLDRGYGYTF
TGTGCCAGCAGTTTAGACAGGGGCTATGGCTACACCTTC
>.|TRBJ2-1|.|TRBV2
CASKALGHEQFF
TGTGCCAGCAAGGCCCTCGGACATGAGCAGTTCTTC
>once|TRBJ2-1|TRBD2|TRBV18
CASSPREFSYNEQFF
TGTGCCAGCTCACCGCGGGAGTTTTCCTACAATGAGCAGTTCTTC
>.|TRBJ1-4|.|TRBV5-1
CASSLGSFATNEKLFF
TGCGCCAGCAGCTTGGGGTCCTTCGCAACTAATGAAAAACTGTTTTTT
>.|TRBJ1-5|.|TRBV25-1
CASSEGGETQPQHF
TGTGCCAGCAGTGAGGGTGGGGAGACCCAGCCCCAGCATTTT
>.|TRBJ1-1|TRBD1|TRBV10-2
CASSQAQGAAFF
TGCGCCAGCAGCCAAGCACAGGGGGCCGCTTTCTTT
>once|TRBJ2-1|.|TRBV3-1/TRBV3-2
CASSQVNANEQFF
TGTGCCAGCAGCCAAGTGAATGCCAATGAGCAGTTCTTC
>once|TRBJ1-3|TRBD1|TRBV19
CASRGQGSSGNTIYF
TGTGCCAGTAGGGGACAGGGCAGCTCTGGAAACACCATATATTTT
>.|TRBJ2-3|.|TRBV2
CASGGSVDTQYF
TGTGCCAGCGGTGGTAGCGTAGATACGCAGTATTTT
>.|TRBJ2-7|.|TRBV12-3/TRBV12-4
CASSPGLDEQYF
TGTGCCAGCAGTCCCGGACTGGACGAGCAGTACTTC
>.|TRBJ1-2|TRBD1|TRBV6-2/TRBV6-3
CASSWQGAAKHNNYGYTF
TGTGCCAGCAGCTGGCAGGGGGCAGCTAAGCATAACAACTATGGCTACACCTTC
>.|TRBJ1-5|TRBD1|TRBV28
CASIFSGTGSQPQHF
TGTGCCAGCATCTTCTCCGGGACAGGGAGTCAGCCCCAGCATTTT
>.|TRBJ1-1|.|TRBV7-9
CASIEVNTEAFF
TGTGCCAGCATAGAGGTGAACACTGAAGCTTTCTTT
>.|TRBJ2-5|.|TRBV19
CASSIGGPETQYF
TGTGCCAGTAGTATAGGGGGCCCAGAGACCCAGTACTTC
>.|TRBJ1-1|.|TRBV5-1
CASSRDLNTEAFF
TGCGCCAGCAGTAGGGACTTGAACACTGAAGCTTTCTTT
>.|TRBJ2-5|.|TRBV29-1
CSVGGWQETQYF
TGCAGCGTTGGGGGATGGCAAGAGACCCAGTACTTC
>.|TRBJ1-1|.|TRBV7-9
CASSPEGVTNTEAFF
TGTGCCAGCAGCCCCGAGGGGGTGACGAACACTGAAGCTTTCTTT
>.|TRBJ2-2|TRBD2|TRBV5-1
CASSPGTSGRLTGELFF
TGCGCCAGCAGCCCAGGGACTAGCGGGAGACTGACCGGGGAGCTGTTTTTT
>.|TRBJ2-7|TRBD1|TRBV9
CASSVTTGTGTYEQYF
TGTGCCAGCAGCGTCACAACCGGGACAGGGACCTACGAGCAGTACTTC
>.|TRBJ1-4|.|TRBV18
CASSPNREKRTNEKLFF
TGTGCCAGCTCACCAAATCGGGAGAAAAGGACTAATGAAAAACTGTTTTTT
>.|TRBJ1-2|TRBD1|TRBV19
CASRGQGGYGYTF
TGTGCCAGTAGGGGACAGGGGGGTTATGGCTACACCTTC
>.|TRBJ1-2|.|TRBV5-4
CASSLRAGENYGYTF
TGTGCCAGCAGCTTGAGGGCAGGTGAGAACTATGGCTACACCTTC
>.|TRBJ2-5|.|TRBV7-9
CASSLGAETQYF
TGTGCCAGCAGCTTAGGTGCGGAGACCCAGTACTTC